This entry features one T cell receptor beta chain sequence. The target antigen is unknown. Repertoires were generated with immunoSEQ multiplex PCR, while TCRdb's copy carries only in-frame clones and drops some. The sample comprises roughly 70,000 clones, 80% of which are singletons, and around 7.7% rests with the top ten. This CDR3 has 14 amino acids. V was shortened by 0 bases and J by 5 bases, with 9 bases between the two germline ends. Germline values: CDR1 LGHNA, CDR2 YNFKEQ. The data were obtained in a study of cytotoxic CD8 clonotypes in ibrutinib-treated CLL. Across the whole study: Partial response occurred in some 25 patients and complete response in 2; at median about 6 years, 14 remained remitted and 12 progressed. The study's findings and limits: Public clonotypes were uncommon and contracted or stayed stable on treatment. Starting clonality was above that of age-matched healthy donors and tracked circulating CD8+ T-cell counts.

From cryopreserved PBMCs came about 2.1 micrograms of genomic DNA used for TCR beta libraries. This clonotype originated in a human donor with chronic lymphocytic leukemia. The starting material was PBMCs, obtained at disease progression, from a patient treated with ibrutinib. V gene TRBV4-2 combines with J gene TRBJ2-3, with a tentative D call TRBD1 (6 bases). Here the CDR3 DNA reads TGTGCCAGCAGCCAAGAACAGGGCCTAGATACGCAGTATTTT. Residues: CASSQEQGLDTQYF.